Described below is a single T cell receptor (beta chain) sequence and its context. Antigen: not known. The CDR3 consists of 15 residues. Germline-derived CDR1 and CDR2 are MDHEN and SYDVKM. V was cut by 7 bases and J by 4 bases, with 17 bases left in between. These data originate in a study of blood T cells in healthy people across ages. Study outcomes and limitations: More naive CD4+ cells and higher diversity marked long-lived donors relative to aged donors. Getting older went along with TCR beta diversity per million T cells dropping roughly linearly.

Sample-barcoded 5' priming and a J-beta primer mix drove a second PCR of about 7 to 11 cycles. No fewer than 3 million CDR3-containing paired-end reads came from each sample. TCRdb recomputed calls from the 5' RACE reads with MiXCR, one row per CDR3 protein. The sample lists roughly 1.5 million distinct CDR3 sequences, approximately 43% occurring once. Sample: blood. This receptor was obtained from a woman in her late teens or twenties in good health. The chain combines TRBV28 with TRBJ2-1; D possibly uses TRBD1 or TRBD2 (5 bases each). CDR3 in DNA: TGTGCCAGCAACCCGCGACGGGACGTTTACAATGAGCAGTTCTTC. Translation: CASNPRRDVYNEQFF.